This entry describes one T cell receptor (beta chain). The sample is drawn from a study of CD8 T cells in Susac syndrome. RNA totalling roughly 0.45 to 1 ug underwent reverse transcription with random hexamers. Each CDR3 protein gets one entry after TCRdb re-called the immunoSEQ multiplex PCR reads with MiXCR. The table has 190,000 or so distinct CDR3 sequences, 95% seen once. Deletions cut 5 bases from V and 13 bases from J, with 17 bases between. The CDR3 spans 12 residues. Germline V gene sequence: CDR1 SGHTA, CDR2 FQGNSA. This clonotype was sampled from a human donor with multiple sclerosis. The sample comprised CD4+ T cells from PBMCs. The chain combines TRBV7-2 with TRBJ2-5; the D gene is possibly TRBD2 (5 bases). Written as DNA, the CDR3 is TGTGCCAGCAGCCCCCCCGCGGGCCCTGCGTACTTC. It codes for CASSPPAGPAYF.